This record concerns one TCR beta chain sequence. Its antigen remains unknown. The repertoire was sequenced with immunoSEQ multiplex PCR; TCRdb's copy has only in-frame clones and lacks some. The sample has some 71,000 clones, approximately 83% seen once; the top ten hold about 0.5%. The germline V gene encodes CDR1 SGHTS and CDR2 YDEGEE. V gave up 6 bases and J gave up 0 bases, with 16 bases separating them. This CDR3 is 15 amino acids long. The sample belongs to a study of CD4 T cell repertoires in COVID-19. General study results and limits: Suggested intraclonal diversification: top SARS-CoV-2-reactive clonotypes appeared in two or three memory subsets. SARS-CoV and/or HKU1 spike cultures shared between about 6.5 and 25% of SARS-CoV-2 clonotypes.

The source of this sequence is a human donor who had COVID-19. The chain links TRBV5-8 to TRBJ2-7; TRBD2 is a possible D gene (5 bases). The sample in question was CD4+ T cells from peripheral blood, obtained after recovery from COVID-19. As DNA, the CDR3 is TGTGCCAGCAACCCCCAGCGGAAATTCTCCTACGAGCAGTACTTC. Protein sequence: CASNPQRKFSYEQYF. The full variable domain, with the rest looked up from reference TRBV5-8 and TRBJ2-7, is EAGVTQSPTHLIKTRGQQATLRCSPISGHTSVYWYQQALGLGLQFLLWYDEGEERNRGNFPPRFSGRQFPNYSSELNVNALELEDSALYLCASNPQRKFSYEQYFGPGTRLTVT.